The 14 T cell receptor beta chains below were found in one sample sequenced in a study of CD8 T cells in Susac syndrome. An input of roughly 0.5 to 1 ug of RNA was subjected to reverse transcription using random hexamers. One entry per CDR3 protein, called by TCRdb with MiXCR from the immunoSEQ multiplex PCR reads. The repertoire includes under 550,000 distinct CDR3 sequences, about 85% of them detected once, and more than 0.09% sits in the top ten. Sequencing input: CD8+ T cells from PBMCs. The receptors come from a human donor with multiple sclerosis.

Note on this clonotype: One end of the junction varies from germline; a read error may be responsible. The chain employs TRBV3-1 and TRBJ2-3; the D is unclear. CDR1 and CDR2 (germline): LGHDT, YNNKEL (reference sequence). This CDR3 has 14 residues. The CDR3 protein is CASSQGTSTDMQYF. Written as DNA, the CDR3 is TGTGCCAGCAGCCAAGGGACGAGCACAGATATGCAGTATTTT.

This rearrangement joins TRBV11-2 to TRBJ2-1; tentative D call: TRBD1 (5 bases). The CDR3 is made up of 13 amino acids. V lost 5 bases and J 6 bases, leaving 11 bases between the germline ends. The V gene's germline CDR1 is SGHAT and CDR2 FQNNGV. In nucleotides, the CDR3 is TGTGCCAGCAGCCCCGACAGCGCCAATGAGCAGTTCTTC. This sequence encodes CASSPDSANEQFF. Supplemented by reference TRBV11-2 and TRBJ2-1, the full variable domain reads EAGVAQSPRYKIIEKRQSVAFWCNPISGHATLYWYQQILGQGPKLLIQFQNNGVVDDSQLPKDRFSAERLKGVDSTLKIQPAKLEDSAVYLCASSPDSANEQFFGPGTRLTVL.

The V call is TRBV2, the J call TRBJ2-5, with 11 bases aligning to TRBD2. Per the germline V gene, CDR1 is SNHLY and CDR2 is FYNNEI. The J segment lost 2 bases and the V segment lost 8 bases, leaving 13 bases of the junction unmatched. The CDR3 runs 17 residues. The CDR3 coding sequence is TGTGCCAGCCGCCGTCCCGGGACTAGCGGACCTCAAGAGACCCAGTACTTC. It encodes CASRRPGTSGPQETQYF.

The chain couples TRBV4-1 to TRBJ2-7; D tentatively fits TRBD1 or TRBD2 (5 bases each). Trimming pared 1 base from V and 1 base from J, leaving 11 bases between. CDR1 is MGHRA, CDR2 YSYEKL, per germline. This CDR3 comprises 15 residues. In DNA form, the CDR3 reads TGCGCCAGCAGCCAAGTTGGGGGTACATCCTACGAGCAGTACTTC. This codes for CASSQVGGTSYEQYF.

The chain links TRBV4-1 to TRBJ2-5; D not certain. Germline V gene lookup returns CDR1 MGHRA and CDR2 YSYEKL. The CDR3 loop spans 14 amino acids. V lost 4 bases, J lost 5 bases, and 14 bases lay in between. The CDR3 DNA reads TGCGCCAGCAGCCGAACAGAGAATTGGGAGACCCAGTACTTC. Encoded protein: CASSRTENWETQYF.

On this clonotype itself: The CDR3 end shows no conserved phenylalanine or tryptophan, and so a read error is likely. The V and J genes are TRBV30 and TRBJ1-5, with D maybe TRBD1 (5 bases). This CDR3 spans 15 amino acids. Germline CDR1 and CDR2: GTSNPN and SVGIG (reference sequence). V shed 2 bases and J shed 5 bases, with 16 bases lying between them. CDR3 bases: TGTGCCTGGAGTATGGAGGGGAGGGCGTATCAGCCCCAGCATTCT. It yields the protein CAWSMEGRAYQPQHS.

In its sample, this clonotype was seen once. V and J are TRBV9 and TRBJ2-3; no clear D gene. Germline loops: CDR1 SGDLS, CDR2 YYNGEE. CDR3 length: 14 amino acids. Trimming took off 2 bases at V and 11 bases at J, with 18 bases between the two ends. The CDR3: CASSVDPASLQQYF. CDR3 nucleotide sequence: TGTGCCAGCAGCGTGGACCCGGCGTCTCTACAGCAGTATTTT.

This clonotype was observed a handful of times. The chain uses TRBV5-1 and TRBJ1-1; D perhaps matches TRBD1 (5 bases). Trimming left V 0 bases short and J 1 base short, with 22 bases between. The length of the CDR3 is 19 residues. Looked up from germline, CDR1 is SGHRS and CDR2 is YFSETQ. CDR3 amino acids: CASSLGVGQGELWNTEAFF. The DNA for the CDR3 is TGCGCCAGCAGCTTGGGCGTCGGGCAGGGTGAATTATGGAACACTGAAGCTTTCTTT.

The chain couples TRBV29-1 to TRBJ2-1; D is ambiguous. Germline V gene sequence: CDR1 SQVTM, CDR2 ANQGSEA. Trimming shortened V by 4 bases and J by 7 bases, and 5 bases separated the two germline ends. The CDR3 length is 10 residues. The CDR3 sequence is CSVASNEQFF. In DNA, the CDR3 is TGCAGCGTTGCGAGTAATGAGCAGTTCTTC.

The gene calls are TRBV5-4 and TRBJ2-5; a weak D match, TRBD1 (5 bases). CDR1 is SGHNT, CDR2 YYREEE, per germline (reference sequence). The CDR3 runs to 13 residues. Between the trimmed V and J ends, which lost 4 bases and 1 base, there was a span of 8 bases. CDR3 nucleotides: TGTGCCAGCAGCCCAGGGTTCCAAGAGACCCAGTACTTC. Translating it yields CASSPGFQETQYF.

V usage is TRBV4-2 and J usage is TRBJ1-2; weak D call: TRBD1 (5 bases). V was cut by 8 bases and J by 6 bases, with 16 bases left in between. CDR1 is LGHNA and CDR2 is YNFKEQ in the germline V gene. CDR3 length: 13 amino acids. CDR3 bases: TGTGCCAGCGGGCTCGACAGTGGGGATGGCTACACCTTC. Protein: CASGLDSGDGYTF.

This clonotype was counted a few times. The rearrangement joins TRBV28 to TRBJ2-7; TRBD1 or TRBD2 may be the D gene (5 bases each). Per germline, CDR1 MDHEN and CDR2 SYDVKM. CDR3 size: 15 residues. V lost 8 bases and J 6 bases, leaving 23 bases between the germline ends. CDR3 DNA sequence: TGTGCCAGCGGCCCTACCGGGACCCCGCCTGTCGAGCAGTACTTC. Amino acids: CASGPTGTPPVEQYF. Supplemented by reference TRBV28 and TRBJ2-7, the full variable domain reads DVKVTQSSRYLVKRTGEKVFLECVQDMDHENMFWYRQDPGLGLRLIYFSYDVKMKEKGDIPEGYSVSREKKERFSLILESASTNQTSMYLCASGPTGTPPVEQYFGPGTRLTVT.

This rearrangement joins TRBV29-1 to TRBJ1-1; 8 bases match TRBD1. The CDR3 extends over 18 amino acids. CDR1 is SQVTM, CDR2 ANQGSEA, per germline. V lost 4 bases, J lost 6 bases, and 22 bases stayed unmatched. The chain's CDR3 is CSVGSYHRLGQAEPEAFF. CDR3 coding DNA: TGCAGCGTTGGAAGCTACCATAGACTGGGACAGGCCGAGCCTGAAGCTTTCTTT.

The chain has TRBV6-5 and TRBJ1-2; no firm D call. Germline assignment: CDR1 MNHEY and CDR2 SVGAGI. The length of the CDR3 is 15 residues. The germline V and J ends were trimmed by 3 bases and 3 bases, with 14 bases remaining between them. CDR3 nucleotides: TGTGCCAGCAGTTATGGACTACAGACTGACTATGGCTACACCTTC. Translation gives CASSYGLQTDYGYTF.